These 21 T cell receptor beta chains came from one sample sequenced in a study of OX40 agonist ivuxolimab in advanced cancers. Sequencing used immunoSEQ multiplex PCR; TCRdb keeps in-frame clones, though not all of them. Here the sample spans about 82,000 clones, 88% being singletons. The sample here was CD4+ or CD8+ T cells sorted from blood, taken in a trial of the OX40 agonist ivuxolimab. These receptor sequences come from an adult with an advanced solid tumor such as melanoma, head and neck, liver or kidney cancer.

J is TRBJ2-2 and V is TRBV15; D gene ambiguous. Germline CDR1 LNHNV, CDR2 YYDKDF (reference sequence). Trimming removed 1 base at V and 7 bases at J, with 7 bases between. The CDR3 extends over 13 amino acids. In DNA form, the CDR3 reads TGTGCCACCAGCAGAGTAGGTGGCGGGGAGCTGTTTTTT. It codes for CATSRVGGGELFF.

V is TRBV19 and J is TRBJ1-5; TRBD1 matches at 7 bases. CDR1 and CDR2 (germline): LNHDA, SQIVND (reference sequence). The CDR3 is 15 amino acids. J gave up 2 bases and V 8 bases, and 9 bases lay outside the gene matches. The CDR3, as DNA: TGTGCCAGTGAGGACAGGCCGAAGGGCAATCAGCCCCAGCATTTT. This encodes CASEDRPKGNQPQHF.

J is TRBJ2-1 and V is TRBV10-1; either TRBD1 or TRBD2 may fit D (5 bases each). Germline loops: CDR1 WNHNN, CDR2 SYGVQD (reference sequence). Trimming removed 10 bases at V and 6 bases at J, with 25 bases between. CDR3 length: 16 residues. DNA of the CDR3: TGCGCCATTGCCCGGGACGGACGCCTCAGACGCAATGAGCAGTTCTTC. Encoded protein: CAIARDGRLRRNEQFF.

The chain recombines TRBV2 with TRBJ2-3; D may be TRBD1 (8 bases). Germline V lookup: CDR1 SNHLY, CDR2 FYNNEI. The CDR3 has 11 amino acids. V gave up 10 bases and J gave up 8 bases, with 13 bases separating them. In DNA form, the CDR3 reads TGTGCCACCTACAGGGGGGGTACGCAGTATTTT. Translation: CATYRGGTQYF.

The chain is built from TRBV6-1 and TRBJ1-3; D possibly corresponds to TRBD1 (5 bases). Germline-derived CDR1 and CDR2 are MNHNS and SASEGT. The V gene lost 2 bases and the J gene lost 4 bases, with 12 bases spanning the gap. This CDR3 is built from 15 residues. This CDR3 reads CASSETGLLGNTIYF. CDR3 DNA sequence: TGTGCCAGCAGTGAAACGGGGCTCTTGGGAAACACCATATATTTT.

This rearrangement joins TRBV29-1 to TRBJ2-1, with 7 positions matching TRBD2. The CDR3 has 13 amino acids. The V gene's germline CDR1 is SQVTM and CDR2 ANQGSEA. The V gene end was trimmed by 3 bases and the J gene end by 4 bases; junction bases not matched to a gene: 3. CDR3 nucleotide sequence: TGCAGCGTTGAGGGCGGGAGTTACAATGAGCAGTTCTTC. Translated, it gives CSVEGGSYNEQFF.

This chain connects TRBV11-2 to TRBJ2-5, with TRBD2 as a possible D gene (6 bases). The germline gives CDR1 SGHAT, CDR2 FQNNGV. The length of the CDR3 is 16 residues. Trimming left V 5 bases short and J 7 bases short, with 23 bases between. Here the CDR3 DNA reads TGTGCCAGCAGCCTGTCGGACTCTTGGAGGGGCGGGACCCAGTACTTC. Residues: CASSLSDSWRGGTQYF.

The rearrangement uses TRBV5-1 and TRBJ2-7, with D hard to call. The ends were cut back, 0 bases at V and 8 bases at J, with 9 bases in the middle. Looked up from germline, CDR1 is SGHRS and CDR2 is YFSETQ. The CDR3 is 12 residues long. The CDR3 is CASSLGDLQQYF. DNA for the CDR3: TGCGCCAGCAGCTTGGGAGATCTGCAGCAGTACTTC.

This clone has just one count. The chain uses TRBV6-5 and TRBJ2-3, with 9 nucleotides matching TRBD2. The ends lost 7 bases at V and 3 bases at J; junction bases unmatched: 5. Germline V CDR1 and CDR2: MNHEY, SVGAGI. The CDR3 spans 14 residues. As DNA, the CDR3 is TGTGCCAGCAATCCTAGCGGGATAACAGATACGCAGTATTTT. Its translation: CASNPSGITDTQYF.

The chain joins TRBV14 to TRBJ2-7; maybe TRBD2 (6 bases). CDR3 length: 17 residues. The germline V gene encodes CDR1 SGHDN and CDR2 FVKESK. V lost 9 bases and J lost 1, with 25 bases in between. CDR3 sequence reads: CARTEAGSLRGSYEQYF. As DNA, the CDR3 is TGTGCCAGAACAGAGGCAGGGAGTTTGCGGGGTTCCTACGAGCAGTACTTC.

The chain links TRBV27 to TRBJ2-3; D tentatively fits TRBD1 or TRBD2 (5 bases each). Between the trimmed V and J ends, which lost 7 bases and 2 bases, there was a span of 19 bases. The CDR3 sequence is 16 residues long. Germline-derived CDR1 and CDR2 are MNHEY and SMNVEV (reference sequence). This CDR3 reads CASIPGTDVLTDTQYF. For the CDR3, the DNA is TGTGCCAGCATCCCGGGGACGGATGTTCTCACAGATACGCAGTATTTT.

This clone is medium-sized by share. The V call is TRBV7-9, the J call TRBJ2-3; 8 bases are shared with TRBD1. There are 16 residues in the CDR3. CDR1 is SEHNR and CDR2 is FQNEAQ in the germline V gene (reference sequence). J gave up 0 bases and V 3 bases, and 5 bases lay outside the gene matches. The CDR3 protein is CASSLGGQVSTDTQYF. The CDR3 DNA follows: TGTGCCAGCAGCTTGGGGGGACAGGTTAGCACAGATACGCAGTATTTT.

This chain links TRBV6-4 with TRBJ1-1, with a tentative D call TRBD1 (5 bases). This CDR3 contains 20 residues. V lost 8 bases and J 0 bases, leaving 31 bases between the germline ends. The germline gives CDR1 MRHNA, CDR2 SNTAGT. This CDR3 reads CASPTGTFHTRRLMNTEAFF. The CDR3 region has the DNA TGTGCCAGCCCTACCGGGACCTTCCATACCCGGCGACTAATGAACACTGAAGCTTTCTTT.

This clone appeared a single time. One junction end disagrees with the germline gene, perhaps due to a read error. Additional DNA sequences in this sample encode the identical CDR3. The chain carries TRBV6-1 and TRBJ2-3, with 8 nucleotides matching TRBD2. The CDR3 covers 14 residues. Germline lookup yields CDR1 MNHNS and CDR2 SASEGT. In nucleotides, the CDR3 is TGTGCCAGCCGGGGGGGCACTAGCACGGATACGCAGTATTTT. It codes for CASRGGTSTDTQYF.

The CDR3: CASSLVGTGWGKLFF. CDR3 in DNA: TGTGCCAGCAGCTTGGTAGGGACCGGGTGGGGAAAACTGTTTTTT. V and J are TRBV5-6 and TRBJ1-4, with a possible D match to TRBD1 (5 bases). CDR1 and CDR2 from the germline V gene are SGHDT and YYEEEE. The CDR3 extends over 15 amino acids. The V end was cut by 0 bases, the J end by 10 bases, with 16 bases between.

V is TRBV5-1 and J is TRBJ1-4; possibly TRBD1 for D (5 bases). Trimming removed 4 bases from V and 0 bases from J, with 10 bases in between. CDR1 is SGHRS and CDR2 is YFSETQ in the germline V gene. The CDR3 is made up of 15 amino acids. Written as DNA, the CDR3 is TGCGCCAGCAGCGGGGGTTTCACAACTAATGAAAAACTGTTTTTT. It is translated as CASSGGFTTNEKLFF.

This chain connects TRBV6-5 to TRBJ2-1, with 9 positions matching TRBD2. The CDR3 is 14 amino acids. The ends lost 6 bases at V and 9 bases at J; junction bases unmatched: 9. Germline CDR1 and CDR2: MNHEY and SVGAGI. CDR3 nucleotides: TGTGCCAGCAGCAACCGCGGGAGGGCATCTGAGCAGTTCTTC. This translates into CASSNRGRASEQFF.

CDR3 in amino acids: CASSLLWGYGEKLFF. DNA of the CDR3: TGTGCCAGCAGCCTATTGTGGGGATACGGTGAAAAACTGTTTTTT. The V call is TRBV7-9, the J call TRBJ1-4; no reliable D call. The germline V gene has CDR1 SEHNR and CDR2 FQNEAQ (reference sequence). This CDR3 contains 15 residues. V was pared by 5 bases and J by 7 bases, with 17 bases between.

The chain has TRBV7-9 and TRBJ2-1, with D maybe TRBD2 (6 bases). V gave up 11 bases and J gave up 9 bases, with 20 bases separating them. There are 13 residues in the CDR3. Germline V lookup: CDR1 SEHNR, CDR2 FQNEAQ (reference sequence). CDR3 residues: CAGERTIAAEQFF. As DNA, the CDR3 is TGTGCCGGGGAGAGGACTATTGCAGCTGAGCAGTTCTTC.

This chain links TRBV5-6 with TRBJ2-7, with D perhaps assigned TRBD1 or TRBD2 (5 bases each). The CDR3 consists of 13 residues. Germline values: CDR1 SGHDT, CDR2 YYEEEE. The V and J ends lost 4 bases and 7 bases respectively, with 15 bases between them. The CDR3 reads CASSRGRPTEQYF. CDR3 sequence (DNA): TGTGCCAGCAGCCGGGGACGCCCTACGGAGCAGTACTTC. The variable domain in full, completed from reference TRBV5-6 and TRBJ2-7, reads DAGVTQSPTHLIKTRGQQVTLRCSPKSGHDTVSWYQQALGQGPQFIFQYYEEEERQRGNFPDRFSGHQFPNYSSELNVNALLLGDSALYLCASSRGRPTEQYFGPGTRLTVT.

Worth noting for this clone: The same CDR3 also results from other DNA sequences found in this sample. The chain recombines TRBV28 with TRBJ2-3; 8 bases match TRBD2. The CDR3 is 11 residues long. V was clipped by 5 bases and J by 8 bases; unmatched bases: 0. In germline, CDR1 is MDHEN, CDR2 SYDVKM. In nucleotides, the CDR3 is TGTGCCAGCAGTAGCGGGAGTACGCAGTATTTT. Translating it yields CASSSGSTQYF.